The T cell receptor beta chain under discussion was sequenced for a study of control samples from healthy donors and cancer patients. This CDR3 region has 13 residues. Germline V gene sequence: CDR1 MNHEY, CDR2 SVGAGI. Trimming removed 9 bases at V and 6 bases at J, with 18 bases between. Produced via immunoSEQ multiplex PCR; TCRdb's table is partial and in-frame only. Here the sample spans about 69,000 clones, more than 80% being singletons. The TCR comes from a woman aged 45-65 years with lung cancer. The genes are TRBV6-5 and TRBJ2-7; the D call may be TRBD1 or TRBD2 (6 bases each). Sequenced sample: PBMCs. The CDR3 sequence is CASRTGFGGEQYF. CDR3 DNA sequence: TGTGCCAGTCGCACAGGGTTCGGGGGCGAGCAGTACTTC.